This is a list of T cell receptor beta chains from one sample in a study of tumor-infiltrating lymphocytes in glioblastoma multiforme. TCRdb processed the multiplex PCR reads anew with MiXCR; each CDR3 protein has one entry. The sample holds 10,000 to 15,000 distinct CDR3 sequences, around 60% seen once. Sequencing was done on a sample of brain tumor tissue. These receptors all come from a male donor with glioblastoma. CDR3s include the opening cysteine and the closing phenylalanine or tryptophan. Fields, in order: clone size, J gene, V gene, D gene, CDR3 DNA, CDR3 protein. D genes are given only for firm matches. Size is stated for part of the rows, as once, few or many counts, or as a class when the clone is expanded.

clone_size: -
j_call: TRBJ2-3
v_call: TRBV30
d_call: TRBD1
cdr3_nt: TGTGCCTGGAGTACCGGGACAGGTGGGCTCACAGATACGCAGTATTTT
cdr3_aa: CAWSTGTGGLTDTQYF

clone_size: once
j_call: TRBJ2-5
v_call: TRBV11-2
d_call: -
cdr3_nt: TGTGCCAGCAGCTGGGAGGCTGAAGAGACCCAGTACTTC
cdr3_aa: CASSWEAEETQYF

clone_size: many
j_call: TRBJ1-1
v_call: TRBV5-1
d_call: TRBD1
cdr3_nt: TGCGCCAGCACGCGGGACAGCTCCGCGACTGAAGCTTTCTTT
cdr3_aa: CASTRDSSATEAFF

clone_size: -
j_call: TRBJ2-7
v_call: TRBV12-3/TRBV12-4
d_call: -
cdr3_nt: TGTGCCAGCAGCAGACTAGCCTACGAGCAGTACTTC
cdr3_aa: CASSRLAYEQYF

clone_size: -
j_call: TRBJ2-5
v_call: TRBV12-3/TRBV12-4
d_call: TRBD2
cdr3_nt: TGTGCCAGCAATTCCCCCCCGGGACTAGCAGACTTC
cdr3_aa: CASNSPPGLADF

clone_size: -
j_call: TRBJ2-1
v_call: TRBV5-1
d_call: TRBD2
cdr3_nt: TGCGCCAGTGGCTTGCTGGTAGCGGGAGGCGATGAGCAGTTCTTC
cdr3_aa: CASGLLVAGGDEQFF

clone_size: -
j_call: TRBJ1-1
v_call: TRBV12-3/TRBV12-4
d_call: -
cdr3_nt: TGTGCCAGCAGTTTCTCGACCTCGAACACTGAAGCTTTCTTT
cdr3_aa: CASSFSTSNTEAFF

clone_size: -
j_call: TRBJ2-1
v_call: TRBV11-3
d_call: TRBD2
cdr3_nt: TGTGCCAGCAGCTCCGGGGGGTCGAGCTCCTACAATGAGCAGTTCTTC
cdr3_aa: CASSSGGSSSYNEQFF

clone_size: -
j_call: TRBJ1-1
v_call: TRBV4-3
d_call: -
cdr3_nt: TGCGCCAGCAGCCAATTGTTGCCGGGCACTGAAGCTTTCTTT
cdr3_aa: CASSQLLPGTEAFF

clone_size: medium-sized
j_call: TRBJ2-1
v_call: TRBV12-3/TRBV12-4
d_call: TRBD2
cdr3_nt: TGTGCCAGCAACCTCCTTACGGACCTAGAGCGGGGCAACAATGAGCAGTTCTTC
cdr3_aa: CASNLLTDLERGNNEQFF

clone_size: -
j_call: TRBJ2-7
v_call: TRBV20-1
d_call: TRBD2
cdr3_nt: TGCAGTGCTTCTCAACTAGCGGGATCCTACGAGCGGTACTTC
cdr3_aa: CSASQLAGSYERYF

clone_size: -
j_call: TRBJ2-1
v_call: TRBV20-1
d_call: TRBD2
cdr3_nt: TGCAGTGCTAGAAAGCGGGAGTCCGATGAGCAGTTCTTC
cdr3_aa: CSARKRESDEQFF

clone_size: -
j_call: TRBJ2-5
v_call: TRBV4-1
d_call: -
cdr3_nt: TGCGCCAGCAGCCCCTCGGAGCGGCAAGAGACCCAGTACTTC
cdr3_aa: CASSPSERQETQYF

clone_size: -
j_call: TRBJ2-2
v_call: TRBV11-2
d_call: TRBD2
cdr3_nt: TGTGCCAGCACCCCCCCATTCGGCCGATGGCTAGCGGTAAACACCGGGGAGCTGTTTTTT
cdr3_aa: CASTPPFGRWLAVNTGELFF

clone_size: -
j_call: TRBJ2-3
v_call: TRBV11-2
d_call: -
cdr3_nt: TGTGCCAGCAGCTGGACCCCCCCAGATACGCAGTATTTT
cdr3_aa: CASSWTPPDTQYF

clone_size: -
j_call: TRBJ2-7
v_call: TRBV6-1
d_call: -
cdr3_nt: TGTGCCAGCCTTGGGGGCGAGACCTACGAGCAGTACTTC
cdr3_aa: CASLGGETYEQYF

clone_size: once
j_call: TRBJ2-1
v_call: TRBV5-6
d_call: -
cdr3_nt: TGTGCCAGCAGCTCTCCCCTGTACAATGAGCAGTTCTTC
cdr3_aa: CASSSPLYNEQFF

clone_size: -
j_call: TRBJ1-2
v_call: TRBV4-1
d_call: -
cdr3_nt: TGCGCCAGCAGCCAAACCCAGGGTGGTTACATCTTC
cdr3_aa: CASSQTQGGYIF

clone_size: -
j_call: TRBJ2-5
v_call: TRBV29-1
d_call: -
cdr3_nt: TGCAGCGTTGAATCGAATGGCATAGGGGAGACCCAGTACTTC
cdr3_aa: CSVESNGIGETQYF

clone_size: medium-sized
j_call: TRBJ2-7
v_call: TRBV29-1
d_call: TRBD2
cdr3_nt: TGCAGCGTTGTGGGAGGGCCCTACGAGCAGTACTTC
cdr3_aa: CSVVGGPYEQYF

clone_size: medium-sized
j_call: TRBJ2-7
v_call: TRBV20-1
d_call: TRBD1
cdr3_nt: TGCAGTGCTAGCGCGACAGGGAGAGAGCGCGAGCAGTACTTC
cdr3_aa: CSASATGREREQYF

clone_size: -
j_call: TRBJ1-2
v_call: TRBV4-1
d_call: -
cdr3_nt: TGCGCCAGCAGCCAAGATCGATACATTAGAAACTATGGCTACACCTTC
cdr3_aa: CASSQDRYIRNYGYTF

clone_size: -
j_call: TRBJ1-1
v_call: TRBV29-1
d_call: -
cdr3_nt: TGCTGCGTAGATAGTCCAGAGAACGCTGAAGCTTTCTTT
cdr3_aa: CCVDSPENAEAFF

clone_size: -
j_call: TRBJ1-5
v_call: TRBV6-5
d_call: -
cdr3_nt: TGTGCCAGCAGTCGTCAGAGGAGTGGCAATCAGCTCCAGCATTTT
cdr3_aa: CASSRQRSGNQLQHF

clone_size: -
j_call: TRBJ1-5
v_call: TRBV6-5
d_call: -
cdr3_nt: TGTGCCAGCAGTTTTGTAGGCCAGCCCCAGCATTTT
cdr3_aa: CASSFVGQPQHF

clone_size: -
j_call: TRBJ2-7
v_call: TRBV5-1
d_call: -
cdr3_nt: TGCGCCAGCACACCCACGGGGGCTGAGACCTACGAGCAGTGCTTC
cdr3_aa: CASTPTGAETYEQCF

clone_size: -
j_call: TRBJ2-7
v_call: TRBV11-2
d_call: -
cdr3_nt: TGTGCCAGCAGCATCTCTAGCCTAGCACAATACGAGCAGCACTTC
cdr3_aa: CASSISSLAQYEQHF